This TCR beta chain was documented in a study of blood T cell repertoires in COVID-19. Study details: Some COVID-19 samples were acute and others convalescent; all came from the United States, Italy and Spain.

Original processing methods: Amplification from reference gene primers served as the basis for estimated nucleated cell counts. Profiled with immunoSEQ multiplex PCR; TCRdb holds only in-frame clones, not every one. V and J calls and clone size come straight from that table; D and trimming were deduced from the DNA. The repertoire holds fewer than 20,000 clones, with about 90% as singletons. This CDR3 comprises 13 residues. Trimming took off 1 base at V and 2 bases at J, with 6 bases between the two ends. Germline V lookup: CDR1 SGHDT, CDR2 YYEEEE. The TCR comes from a man between 60 and 75 years old with active COVID-19. The chain employs TRBV5-6 and TRBJ1-1; D gene ambiguous. Sequencing was performed on peripheral blood. The CDR3 nucleotides are TGTGCCAGCAGCTTGATAAAAAACACTGAAGCTTTCTTT. Protein sequence: CASSLIKNTEAFF.